The TCR beta chain described here comes from a study of early T cells in non-severe SARS-CoV-2 infection. Study overall: The study sequenced bulk RNA from unsorted whole blood, with chains unpaired.

Only a few counts were recorded for this clonotype. Its antigen is undetermined. Study-wide results and caveats: Reliance on VDJdb matching favored anti-spike CD8 responses; private and CD4 specificities were missed.

This CDR3 is 13 amino acids long. Germline CDR1 reads SQVTM; CDR2 reads ANQGSEA. V gave up 3 bases and J gave up 3 bases, with 9 bases separating them. Individual cDNA molecules received unique molecular identifiers. A single record per CDR3 protein comes from TCRdb applying MiXCR to the 5' RACE reads. The repertoire consists of about 48,000 distinct CDR3 sequences, with about 10% occurring once and the leading ten covering roughly 8.3%. The sample taken for sequencing was whole blood. This chain links TRBV29-1 with TRBJ1-5; D is uncertain. The clonotype originates from an adult who was a healthcare worker with PCR-confirmed SARS-CoV-2 infection or an uninfected control (not recorded which). DNA for the CDR3: TGCAGCGTTGAGGGCGGTCCCAATCAGCCCCAGCATTTT. Translating it yields CSVEGGPNQPQHF.